The 19 T cell receptor beta chains in this list originate from one sample, sequenced in a study of response to subunit inactivated influenza vaccine. Each CDR3 protein gets one entry after TCRdb re-called the RT-PCR reads with MiXCR. The table records around 710,000 distinct CDR3 sequences, roughly 14% of them present only once. The material was PBMCs from blood, obtained roughly 15 days before vaccination. These receptor sequences come from a man aged 50-60 years who received an inactivated influenza vaccine.

DNA of the CDR3: TGTGCCAGCAGTTTGAACGGAAACTATGGCTACACCTTC. It is translated as CASSLNGNYGYTF. This rearrangement joins TRBV12-3 or TRBV12-4 to TRBJ1-2; D gene uncertain. V shed 3 bases and J shed 2 bases, with 7 bases lying between them. The CDR3 runs to 13 residues.

The CDR3 DNA reads as TGTGCCAGCAACCTCGTCGGACAGGGGGCCGGGGGCTACACCTTC. It is translated as CASNLVGQGAGGYTF. The genes are TRBV12-3 or TRBV12-4 and TRBJ1-2; TRBD1 aligns across 11 bases. The length of the CDR3 is 15 residues. V lost 7 bases to trimming and J lost 8 bases; unmatched junction nucleotides: 12.

This clonotype was seen only a few times. The chain couples TRBV12-3 or TRBV12-4 to TRBJ2-7, with D hard to call. Deletions cut 3 bases from V and 5 bases from J, with 11 bases between. This CDR3 contains 13 residues. In nucleotides, the CDR3 is TGTGCCAGCAGTTTTACTGGGCTACACGAGCAGTACTTC. This translates into CASSFTGLHEQYF.

CDR3 sequence reads: CASSETGTGISEQYF. The CDR3 bases are TGCGCCAGCAGCGAAACCGGGACAGGGATCTCCGAGCAGTACTTC. The J gene is TRBJ2-7, the V gene TRBV5-1; 9 positions agree with TRBD1. The CDR3 contains 15 residues. V lost 4 bases, J lost 6 bases, and 11 bases stayed unmatched. The germline CDR1 and CDR2 sequences are SGHRS and YFSETQ.

This clonotype was seen only a few times. The CDR3 nucleotides are TGTGCCTGGAAGTTCGATGAGACCCAGTACTTC. It encodes CAWKFDETQYF. V gene TRBV30 combines with J gene TRBJ2-5; D is ambiguous. Looked up from germline, CDR1 is GTSNPN and CDR2 is SVGIG (reference sequence). V was shortened by 4 bases and J by 5 bases, with 8 bases between the two germline ends. The CDR3 covers 11 residues.

The chain carries TRBV7-6 and TRBJ1-1, with D uncertain. The CDR3 contains 12 residues. Between the trimmed V and J ends, which lost 6 bases and 9 bases, there was a span of 14 bases. Germline V gene lookup returns CDR1 SGHVS and CDR2 FNYEAQ. The CDR3 reads CASSNHLGQAFF. In DNA, the CDR3 is TGTGCCAGCAGTAACCATCTAGGCCAAGCTTTCTTT.

This clonotype was observed a few times. This rearrangement joins TRBV27 to TRBJ1-1; D unresolved. From germline, CDR1 is MNHEY and CDR2 SMNVEV (reference sequence). The V end lost 1 base, the J end lost 10 bases, and 13 bases lay between the germline ends. The CDR3 sequence is 13 residues long. The chain's CDR3 is CASSLYPGFAAFF. The CDR3 nucleotides read TGTGCCAGCAGTTTATACCCGGGATTTGCAGCTTTCTTT.

The table lists this clonotype with a few counts. The chain couples TRBV12-3 or TRBV12-4 to TRBJ1-6, with D maybe TRBD1 (5 bases). Trimming cost V 3 bases and J 7 bases, with 10 bases left between them. CDR3 size: 14 residues. The CDR3 protein is CASSLQGWNSPLHF. The CDR3 DNA sequence: TGTGCCAGCAGTTTGCAGGGCTGGAATTCACCCCTCCACTTT.

V gene TRBV2 combines with J gene TRBJ2-7; 10 bases line up with TRBD1. J gave up 6 bases and V 5 bases, and 7 bases lay outside the gene matches. Germline-derived CDR1 and CDR2 are SNHLY and FYNNEI. This CDR3 has 14 amino acids. DNA of the CDR3: TGTGCCAGCAGTTCCGTGGACAGGGGGGGCGAGCAGTACTTC. This translates into CASSSVDRGGEQYF.

The V and J genes are TRBV5-1 and TRBJ1-3; D gene ambiguous. Trimming removed 4 bases at V and 0 bases at J, with 23 bases between. CDR3 length: 19 amino acids. Germline V gives CDR1 SGHRS, CDR2 YFSETQ. In DNA, the CDR3 is TGCGCCAGCAGCCCCGTTCCGCACTTACAGAGCAGCTCTGGAAACACCATATATTTT. Residues: CASSPVPHLQSSSGNTIYF. Full variable domain (remainder filled in from reference TRBV5-1 and TRBJ1-3): KAGVTQTPRYLIKTRGQQVTLSCSPISGHRSVSWYQQTPGQGLQFLFEYFSETQRNKGNFPGRFSGRQFSNSRSEMNVSTLELGDSALYLCASSPVPHLQSSSGNTIYFGEGSWLTVV.

J is TRBJ2-4 and V is TRBV27; 12 bases fit TRBD2. The V segment lost 4 bases and the J segment 9 bases; nucleotides outside the gene matches: 10. Germline V gives CDR1 MNHEY, CDR2 SMNVEV (reference sequence). The CDR3 contains 16 residues. In DNA form, the CDR3 reads TGTGCCAGCAGTTCCCTTACGACTAGCGGGAGTTTCATTCAGTACTTC. The encoded protein is CASSSLTTSGSFIQYF.

This clonotype appeared a few times. CDR3 loop: CASSSRLAGGRTQYF. DNA of the CDR3: TGTGCCAGCAGTTCCAGACTAGCGGGGGGGCGGACCCAGTACTTC. The V and J genes are TRBV27 and TRBJ2-5; the match to TRBD2 covers 14 bases. V gave up 4 bases and J gave up 7 bases; unmatched junction bases: 5. CDR3 size: 15 residues. Germline-derived CDR1 and CDR2 are MNHEY and SMNVEV (reference sequence).

The chain links TRBV4-2 to TRBJ2-2; 8 nucleotides agree with TRBD1. J lost 6 bases, V lost 0 bases, and 3 bases had no gene match. The CDR3 consists of 15 residues. Per germline, CDR1 LGHNA and CDR2 YNFKEQ. This CDR3 reads CASSQDRTGPGELFF. CDR3 in DNA: TGTGCCAGCAGCCAAGATAGGACAGGGCCCGGGGAGCTGTTTTTT.

This chain links TRBV20-1 with TRBJ1-5; the D gene is possibly TRBD1 (6 bases). The CDR3 length is 14 residues. Trimming pared 3 bases from V and 4 bases from J, leaving 13 bases between. Per germline, CDR1 DFQATT and CDR2 SNEGSKA (reference sequence). This CDR3 is CSASRGHPNQPQHF. The CDR3 DNA follows: TGCAGTGCTAGTCGGGGACACCCAAATCAGCCCCAGCATTTT.

This sequence joins TRBV20-1 and TRBJ2-7, with TRBD1 matching over 9 bases. This CDR3 has 14 amino acids. V gave up 5 bases and J gave up 0 bases; unmatched junction bases: 5. CDR1 and CDR2 from the germline V gene are DFQATT and SNEGSKA (reference sequence). CDR3 sequence: CSAGGTGSSYEQYF. The CDR3 DNA reads as TGCAGTGCTGGAGGGACAGGGAGCTCCTACGAGCAGTACTTC.

The V and J genes are TRBV7-8 and TRBJ2-3; D could derive from TRBD1 or TRBD2 (7 bases each). CDR3 size: 14 residues. V was shortened by 7 bases and J by 6 bases, with 17 bases between the two germline ends. Looked up from germline, CDR1 is SGHVS and CDR2 is FQNEAQ. CDR3 in amino acids: CASTGRGPTDTQYF. CDR3 DNA: TGTGCCAGCACGGGGAGGGGGCCCACCGATACGCAGTATTTT.

The chain joins TRBV7-3 to TRBJ2-1, with TRBD1 matching 7 bases. The trim removed 5 bases at V and 6 bases at J, leaving 10 bases unmatched. The CDR3 is 15 amino acids. In germline, CDR1 is SGHTA, CDR2 FQGTGA. The CDR3 spells CASSPRQGDLNEQFF. The DNA for the CDR3 is TGTGCCAGCAGCCCCCGCCAGGGGGATCTCAATGAGCAGTTCTTC.

The genes are TRBV19 and TRBJ2-5, with D possibly matching TRBD1 (5 bases). CDR3 size: 15 residues. The germline gives CDR1 LNHDA, CDR2 SQIVND (reference sequence). Between the trimmed V and J ends, which lost 3 bases and 5 bases, there was a span of 16 bases. This chain's CDR3 is CASSMIQATSETQYF. The CDR3 region has the DNA TGTGCCAGTAGTATGATACAGGCGACCTCGGAGACCCAGTACTTC. Looking up the rest from reference TRBV19 and TRBJ2-5 gives the full variable domain: DGGITQSPKYLFRKEGQNVTLSCEQNLNHDAMYWYRQDPGQGLRLIYYSQIVNDFQKGDIAEGYSVSREKKESFPLTVTSAQKNPTAFYLCASSMIQATSETQYFGPGTRLLVL.

This chain connects TRBV20-1 to TRBJ2-3; 9 nucleotides match TRBD1. Trimming at V came to 3 bases and at J to 6 bases, leaving 10 bases not matched to a gene. Looked up from germline, CDR1 is DFQATT and CDR2 is SNEGSKA (reference sequence). CDR3 length: 15 amino acids. In nucleotides, the CDR3 is TGCAGTGCTAGTGAGGACAGGGGCGTTCTTGATACGCAGTATTTT. It encodes CSASEDRGVLDTQYF.